These T cell receptor beta chains were read from a single sample in a study of T cells after yellow fever vaccination. TCRdb re-called the 5' RACE reads through MiXCR, storing one row per CDR3 protein. The table includes about 310,000 distinct CDR3 sequences, around 4% detected once. This sample comprised PBMCs, obtained on the day of the yellow fever booster vaccination. The origin of the receptors is a man aged 18 to 35 who received the YFV17D yellow fever vaccine. Each CDR3 is given with its conserved first and last residue. The order of the fields is D gene, clone size, CDR3 length, V gene, J gene, CDR3 DNA, CDR3 protein. D genes are given only for firm matches. The size of a clone is reported for some rows only, either as once, few or many, or as a class for expanded clones.

D gene: .; clone size: many; CDR3 length: 13; V gene: TRBV7-2; J gene: TRBJ2-3; CDR3 DNA: TGTGCCAGCAGCGTCGCGGGAACAGATACGCAGTATTTT; CDR3 protein: CASSVAGTDTQYF
D gene: .; clone size: many; CDR3 length: 13; V gene: TRBV11-3; J gene: TRBJ1-1; CDR3 DNA: TGTGCCAGCAGCGAAGACCCAAACACTGAAGCTTTCTTT; CDR3 protein: CASSEDPNTEAFF
D gene: .; clone size: .; CDR3 length: 16; V gene: TRBV6-2/TRBV6-3; J gene: TRBJ2-1; CDR3 DNA: TGTGCCAGCAGTCCCTCCCTAGCAGGATCCTACAATGAGCAGTTCTTC; CDR3 protein: CASSPSLAGSYNEQFF
D gene: TRBD1; clone size: few; CDR3 length: 17; V gene: TRBV5-1; J gene: TRBJ1-4; CDR3 DNA: TGCGCCAGCAGCTTGTCCGGGACAGGGGGCGCAAATGAAAAACTGTTTTTT; CDR3 protein: CASSLSGTGGANEKLFF
D gene: .; clone size: many; CDR3 length: 17; V gene: TRBV10-3; J gene: TRBJ2-3; CDR3 DNA: TGTGCCATCAGTGAGCTTTGGGGGAAGGGGAGCACAGATACGCAGTATTTT; CDR3 protein: CAISELWGKGSTDTQYF
D gene: .; clone size: .; CDR3 length: 17; V gene: TRBV12-3/TRBV12-4; J gene: TRBJ1-2; CDR3 DNA: TGTGCCAGCCGGGCGGGGGCAGTCCCTCGGGCTAACTATGGCTACACCTTC; CDR3 protein: CASRAGAVPRANYGYTF
D gene: TRBD2; clone size: .; CDR3 length: 15; V gene: TRBV29-1; J gene: TRBJ2-3; CDR3 DNA: TGCAGCGTCGCCGGGACTAGCGGCGGCACAGATACGCAGTATTTT; CDR3 protein: CSVAGTSGGTDTQYF
D gene: .; clone size: .; CDR3 length: 14; V gene: TRBV6-2/TRBV6-3; J gene: TRBJ2-6; CDR3 DNA: TGTGCCAGCAGTTATGGCTCTGGGGCCAACGTCCTGACTTTC; CDR3 protein: CASSYGSGANVLTF
D gene: TRBD2; clone size: few; CDR3 length: 13; V gene: TRBV7-9; J gene: TRBJ2-3; CDR3 DNA: TGTGCCAGCGCCGGCGCGGGGGGGGATACGCAGTATTTT; CDR3 protein: CASAGAGGDTQYF
D gene: TRBD1; clone size: few; CDR3 length: 16; V gene: TRBV19; J gene: TRBJ2-2; CDR3 DNA: TGTGCCAGTAGTGCCCCCGGGACAGGGGCGGCCGGGGAGCTGTTTTTT; CDR3 protein: CASSAPGTGAAGELFF
D gene: TRBD2; clone size: medium-sized; CDR3 length: 16; V gene: TRBV4-2; J gene: TRBJ2-5; CDR3 DNA: TGTGCCAGCAGCCAAACCGGGACTAGCGGGGGGGAGACCCAGTACTTC; CDR3 protein: CASSQTGTSGGETQYF
D gene: .; clone size: many; CDR3 length: 14; V gene: TRBV4-1; J gene: TRBJ2-7; CDR3 DNA: TGCGCCAGCAGCCAGGGCCCGAGCTCCTACGAGCAGTACTTC; CDR3 protein: CASSQGPSSYEQYF
D gene: .; clone size: .; CDR3 length: 15; V gene: TRBV15; J gene: TRBJ1-1; CDR3 DNA: TGTGCCACCAGCAGGACGGGGGGGGTTTTGGTTGAAGCTTTCTTT; CDR3 protein: CATSRTGGVLVEAFF
D gene: .; clone size: many; CDR3 length: 10; V gene: TRBV19; J gene: TRBJ2-1; CDR3 DNA: TGTGCCGCCGCAGCGGGCTATCTCCTCTTC; CDR3 protein: CAAAAGYLLF
D gene: TRBD1; clone size: .; CDR3 length: 13; V gene: TRBV15; J gene: TRBJ2-5; CDR3 DNA: TGTGCCACCTCCGGGACAGGGAAAGAGACCCAGTACTTC; CDR3 protein: CATSGTGKETQYF
D gene: .; clone size: few; CDR3 length: 14; V gene: TRBV7-7; J gene: TRBJ2-1; CDR3 DNA: TGTGCCAGCAGCTTACGCTACGGCGCCAATGAGCAGTTCTTC; CDR3 protein: CASSLRYGANEQFF
D gene: .; clone size: few; CDR3 length: 10; V gene: TRBV29-1; J gene: TRBJ2-7; CDR3 DNA: TGCAGCGTCAGGGATTACGAGCAGTACTTC; CDR3 protein: CSVRDYEQYF
D gene: .; clone size: many; CDR3 length: 16; V gene: TRBV27; J gene: TRBJ2-7; CDR3 DNA: TGTGCCAGCAGTTTATGGGCTAGCTCCAGCTCCTACGAGCAGTACTTC; CDR3 protein: CASSLWASSSSYEQYF
D gene: .; clone size: many; CDR3 length: 13; V gene: TRBV7-2; J gene: TRBJ2-3; CDR3 DNA: TGTGCCAGCAGCTTAGTTCTAGCAGATACGCAGTATTTT; CDR3 protein: CASSLVLADTQYF
D gene: .; clone size: .; CDR3 length: 16; V gene: TRBV5-1; J gene: TRBJ2-3; CDR3 DNA: TGCGCCAGCAGCTTGACGGCGGGGGCTAGCACAGATACGCAGTATTTT; CDR3 protein: CASSLTAGASTDTQYF
D gene: .; clone size: many; CDR3 length: 14; V gene: TRBV2; J gene: TRBJ2-1; CDR3 DNA: TGTGCCAGCAGTGCAGGGATAGTAGGGATTGAGCAGTTCTTC; CDR3 protein: CASSAGIVGIEQFF
D gene: TRBD2; clone size: many; CDR3 length: 13; V gene: TRBV5-4; J gene: TRBJ2-5; CDR3 DNA: TGTGCCAGCAGCGCGGGGGTGCAAGAGACCCAGTACTTC; CDR3 protein: CASSAGVQETQYF
D gene: .; clone size: many; CDR3 length: 16; V gene: TRBV7-3; J gene: TRBJ2-2; CDR3 DNA: TGTGCCAGCAGCTTAATTCGGACGCTGGGGGTCGGGGAGCTGTTTTTT; CDR3 protein: CASSLIRTLGVGELFF
D gene: TRBD1; clone size: .; CDR3 length: 17; V gene: TRBV12-3/TRBV12-4; J gene: TRBJ2-5; CDR3 DNA: TGTGCCAGCAGTTTGGGACAGGGGGCGCTTGGGGTTGAGACCCAGTACTTC; CDR3 protein: CASSLGQGALGVETQYF
D gene: .; clone size: many; CDR3 length: 17; V gene: TRBV4-3; J gene: TRBJ1-3; CDR3 DNA: TGCGCCAGCAGCCAAGGTACCCTAGCGGGGCCCGGAAACACCATATATTTT; CDR3 protein: CASSQGTLAGPGNTIYF
D gene: .; clone size: many; CDR3 length: 13; V gene: TRBV7-6; J gene: TRBJ2-3; CDR3 DNA: TGTGCCACCAACCCCAGGGGCACAGATACGCAGTATTTT; CDR3 protein: CATNPRGTDTQYF
D gene: .; clone size: many; CDR3 length: 19; V gene: TRBV7-8; J gene: TRBJ2-3; CDR3 DNA: TGTGCCAGCAGCTCCAACCGGTACGCCCGGGGAACTAGCACAGATACGCAGTATTTT; CDR3 protein: CASSSNRYARGTSTDTQYF
D gene: .; clone size: .; CDR3 length: 15; V gene: TRBV7-3; J gene: TRBJ2-2; CDR3 DNA: TGTGCCAGCAGCTCACGGGCCTGGGACACCGGGGAGCTGTTTTTT; CDR3 protein: CASSSRAWDTGELFF
D gene: .; clone size: many; CDR3 length: 13; V gene: TRBV6-5; J gene: TRBJ2-7; CDR3 DNA: TGTGCCAGCAGCCAGGGGAGCCCATACGAGCAGTACTTC; CDR3 protein: CASSQGSPYEQYF
D gene: .; clone size: many; CDR3 length: 14; V gene: TRBV10-3; J gene: TRBJ1-1; CDR3 DNA: TGTGCCATCAGTGAGGTAGGGGAGAACACTGAAGCTTTCTTT; CDR3 protein: CAISEVGENTEAFF
D gene: .; clone size: many; CDR3 length: 11; V gene: TRBV5-1; J gene: TRBJ2-1; CDR3 DNA: TGCGCCAGCACCCAGGGAATTGAGCAGTTCTTC; CDR3 protein: CASTQGIEQFF
D gene: TRBD1; clone size: many; CDR3 length: 17; V gene: TRBV4-1; J gene: TRBJ1-1; CDR3 DNA: TGCGCCAGCAGCCAACGGGACAGGGGATATGGAGGCACTGAAGCTTTCTTT; CDR3 protein: CASSQRDRGYGGTEAFF
D gene: .; clone size: few; CDR3 length: 16; V gene: TRBV19; J gene: TRBJ1-5; CDR3 DNA: TGTGCCAGTAGTATATTTCCGGGAACCGGCAATCAGCCCCAGCATTTT; CDR3 protein: CASSIFPGTGNQPQHF
D gene: .; clone size: few; CDR3 length: 15; V gene: TRBV12-3/TRBV12-4; J gene: TRBJ2-7; CDR3 DNA: TGTGCCAGCAGTCTGACCGGCGTCAGCTCCTACGAGCAGTACTTC; CDR3 protein: CASSLTGVSSYEQYF
D gene: .; clone size: few; CDR3 length: 14; V gene: TRBV5-5; J gene: TRBJ1-1; CDR3 DNA: TGTGCCAGCAGCAAGCCGGACCTTGAACCTGAAGCTTTCTTT; CDR3 protein: CASSKPDLEPEAFF
D gene: .; clone size: few; CDR3 length: 12; V gene: TRBV6-6; J gene: TRBJ1-2; CDR3 DNA: TGTGCCAGCAGTGCCGGGACTCAAGGGGACACCTTC; CDR3 protein: CASSAGTQGDTF
D gene: .; clone size: few; CDR3 length: 13; V gene: TRBV5-1; J gene: TRBJ2-5; CDR3 DNA: TGCGCCAGCAGTAATACAGTTCAAGAGACCCAGTACTTC; CDR3 protein: CASSNTVQETQYF
D gene: .; clone size: many; CDR3 length: 14; V gene: TRBV7-2; J gene: TRBJ2-4; CDR3 DNA: TGTGCCAGCAGCTTCGCTGAAGGGGAGGCCATTCAGTACTTC; CDR3 protein: CASSFAEGEAIQYF
D gene: TRBD2; clone size: few; CDR3 length: 16; V gene: TRBV5-4; J gene: TRBJ2-5; CDR3 DNA: TGTGCCAGCAGCTTTATAGCGGGGGAACCGGGAGAGACCCAGTACTTC; CDR3 protein: CASSFIAGEPGETQYF
D gene: TRBD1; clone size: many; CDR3 length: 14; V gene: TRBV5-1; J gene: TRBJ2-2; CDR3 DNA: TGCGCCAGCACCCGGACAGGGAACACCGGGGAGCTGTTTTTT; CDR3 protein: CASTRTGNTGELFF
D gene: .; clone size: many; CDR3 length: 15; V gene: TRBV19; J gene: TRBJ1-2; CDR3 DNA: TGTGCCAGTAGTCCGATGGACGGGGCTAACTATGGCTACACCTTC; CDR3 protein: CASSPMDGANYGYTF
D gene: .; clone size: many; CDR3 length: 15; V gene: TRBV15; J gene: TRBJ2-1; CDR3 DNA: TGTGCCACCAGCCAGGGTGGCGTTTCGTACAATGAGCAGTTCTTC; CDR3 protein: CATSQGGVSYNEQFF
D gene: .; clone size: .; CDR3 length: 12; V gene: TRBV30; J gene: TRBJ2-3; CDR3 DNA: TGTGCCTGGAGGTCAACAGGGGATACGCAGTATTTT; CDR3 protein: CAWRSTGDTQYF
D gene: .; clone size: few; CDR3 length: 14; V gene: TRBV19; J gene: TRBJ1-1; CDR3 DNA: TGTGCCAGTAGTATCACTGGCATGAACACTGAAGCTTTCTTT; CDR3 protein: CASSITGMNTEAFF
D gene: TRBD2; clone size: few; CDR3 length: 14; V gene: TRBV5-4; J gene: TRBJ2-7; CDR3 DNA: TGTGCCAGCAGCTCGTCTAGCGGGGCCTACGAGCAGTACTTC; CDR3 protein: CASSSSSGAYEQYF
D gene: .; clone size: .; CDR3 length: 14; V gene: TRBV20-1; J gene: TRBJ1-1; CDR3 DNA: TGCAGTGCGAGCCGTCCCCCGGGGCACACTGAAGCTTTCTTT; CDR3 protein: CSASRPPGHTEAFF
D gene: TRBD1; clone size: .; CDR3 length: 15; V gene: TRBV5-1; J gene: TRBJ1-2; CDR3 DNA: TGCGCCAGCAGCCTGGCCGGACAGGGACTGCATGGCTACACCTTC; CDR3 protein: CASSLAGQGLHGYTF
D gene: .; clone size: many; CDR3 length: 14; V gene: TRBV5-1; J gene: TRBJ1-1; CDR3 DNA: TGCGCCAGCAGCCCGACGGCCGGGGGGACTGAAGCTTTCTTT; CDR3 protein: CASSPTAGGTEAFF
D gene: .; clone size: few; CDR3 length: 15; V gene: TRBV5-1; J gene: TRBJ1-2; CDR3 DNA: TGCGCCACTCGGACCGGGACCCACGAAGACTATGGCTACACCTTC; CDR3 protein: CATRTGTHEDYGYTF
D gene: .; clone size: .; CDR3 length: 15; V gene: TRBV5-5; J gene: TRBJ2-5; CDR3 DNA: TGTGCCAGCAGACAAGGGGGTTGGGCCCAAGAGACCCAGTACTTC; CDR3 protein: CASRQGGWAQETQYF
D gene: .; clone size: few; CDR3 length: 12; V gene: TRBV19; J gene: TRBJ2-2; CDR3 DNA: TGTGCCAGTAGCATCAGCACCGGGGAGCTGTTTTTT; CDR3 protein: CASSISTGELFF
D gene: .; clone size: few; CDR3 length: 15; V gene: TRBV25-1; J gene: TRBJ2-7; CDR3 DNA: TGTGCCAGCAGTGAAGGGGGGGCAGACTCCTACGAGCAGTACTTC; CDR3 protein: CASSEGGADSYEQYF